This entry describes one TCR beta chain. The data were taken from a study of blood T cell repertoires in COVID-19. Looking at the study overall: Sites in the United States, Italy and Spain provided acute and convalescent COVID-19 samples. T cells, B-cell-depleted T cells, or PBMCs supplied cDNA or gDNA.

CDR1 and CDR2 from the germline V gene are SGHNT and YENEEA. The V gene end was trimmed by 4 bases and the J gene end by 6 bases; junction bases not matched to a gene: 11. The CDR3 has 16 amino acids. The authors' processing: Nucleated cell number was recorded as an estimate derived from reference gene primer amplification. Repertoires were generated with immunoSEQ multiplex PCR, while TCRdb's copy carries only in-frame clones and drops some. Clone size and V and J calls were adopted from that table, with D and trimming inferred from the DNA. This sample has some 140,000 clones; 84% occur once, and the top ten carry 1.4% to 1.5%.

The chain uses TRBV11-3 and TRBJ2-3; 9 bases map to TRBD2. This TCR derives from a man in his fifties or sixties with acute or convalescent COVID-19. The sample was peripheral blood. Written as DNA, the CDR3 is TGTGCCAGCAGCTCTGGAACTAGCGGGCGCGATGATACGCAGTATTTT. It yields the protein CASSSGTSGRDDTQYF.